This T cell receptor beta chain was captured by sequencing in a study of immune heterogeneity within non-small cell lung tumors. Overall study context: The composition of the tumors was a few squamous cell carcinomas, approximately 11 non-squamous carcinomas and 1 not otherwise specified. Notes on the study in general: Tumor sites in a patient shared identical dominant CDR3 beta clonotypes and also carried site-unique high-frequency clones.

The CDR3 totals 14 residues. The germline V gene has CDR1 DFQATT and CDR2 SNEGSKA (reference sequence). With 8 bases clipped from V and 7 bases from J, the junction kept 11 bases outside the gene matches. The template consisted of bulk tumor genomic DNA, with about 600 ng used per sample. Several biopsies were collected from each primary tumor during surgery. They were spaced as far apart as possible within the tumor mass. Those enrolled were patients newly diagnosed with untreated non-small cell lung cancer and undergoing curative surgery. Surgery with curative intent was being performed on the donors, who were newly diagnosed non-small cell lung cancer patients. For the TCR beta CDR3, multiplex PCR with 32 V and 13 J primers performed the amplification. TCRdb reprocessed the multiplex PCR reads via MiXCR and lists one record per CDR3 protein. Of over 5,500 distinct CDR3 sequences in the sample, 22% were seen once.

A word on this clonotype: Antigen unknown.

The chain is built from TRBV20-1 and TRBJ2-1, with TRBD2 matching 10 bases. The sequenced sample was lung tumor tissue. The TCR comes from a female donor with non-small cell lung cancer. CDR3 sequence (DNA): TGCAGTCCTACCGGGACTAGCGTTTTGAATGAGCAGTTCTTC. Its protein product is CSPTGTSVLNEQFF.